This T cell receptor (beta chain) was recorded in a study of cytomegalovirus exposure and HLA in healthy donors. Overall study findings and caveats: Accounts indicate the classifier identified cytomegalovirus status with strong specificity and sensitivity.

Details on this clone: Its antigen remains unidentified.

This CDR3 spans 13 amino acids. The V segment lost 6 bases and the J segment 7 bases; nucleotides outside the gene matches: 8. The germline V gene has CDR1 GTSNPN and CDR2 SVGIG (reference sequence). Assay: immunoSEQ multiplex PCR; the TCRdb copy retains only in-frame clones and omits some. In the table there are about 360,000 clones, 86% of which are singletons. This TCR came from a woman under 30 in good health and CMV-seronegative. The V call is TRBV30, the J call TRBJ1-4; 7 bases agree with TRBD1. Material: PBMCs. CDR3 in amino acids: CACTGVVGEKLFF. The CDR3 nucleotides are TGTGCCTGTACAGGGGTTGTCGGTGAAAAACTGTTTTTT.